Listed here are 28 T cell receptor beta chains from one sample, sequenced in a study of identical twins. In TCRdb, the 5' RACE reads were re-called with MiXCR into one record per CDR3 protein. The table has some 1,600,000 distinct CDR3 sequences, about 32% seen once. Material: cord blood. These receptors originate from a newborn girl in good health.

V is TRBV7-6 and J is TRBJ2-1; 8 bases line up with TRBD2. The CDR3 is 14 residues long. The V and J ends lost 5 bases and 5 bases, in that order; junction bases with no gene match: 5. In germline, CDR1 is SGHVS, CDR2 FNYEAQ. The CDR3 nucleotides are TGTGCCAGCAGCCATAGCGGGGACCACAATGAGCAGTTCTTC. Its protein is CASSHSGDHNEQFF.

The chain has TRBV11-2 and TRBJ2-7; 13 bases are shared with TRBD2. The germline V gene encodes CDR1 SGHAT and CDR2 FQNNGV. This CDR3 comprises 17 residues. The V and J ends lost 4 bases and 2 bases, in that order; junction bases with no gene match: 8. CDR3 amino acids: CASSSTSGGTLAYEQYF. The CDR3, as DNA: TGTGCCAGCAGCTCGACTAGCGGGGGGACACTGGCCTACGAGCAGTACTTC.

V gene TRBV12-3 or TRBV12-4 combines with J gene TRBJ2-5; 12 bases are shared with TRBD2. The CDR3 sequence is 14 residues long. Trimming at V came to 5 bases and at J to 11 bases, leaving 9 bases not matched to a gene. The CDR3 loop is CASSTTSGSGEQYF. In DNA form, the CDR3 reads TGTGCCAGCAGTACGACTAGCGGGAGTGGTGAGCAGTACTTC.

V gene TRBV14 combines with J gene TRBJ1-1; TRBD1 matches 7 bases. The germline V gene has CDR1 SGHDN and CDR2 FVKESK. V was clipped by 4 bases and J by 7 bases; unmatched bases: 6. The CDR3 is made up of 13 amino acids. Here the CDR3 reads CASSPDRVREAFF. In nucleotides, the CDR3 is TGTGCCAGCAGCCCCGACAGGGTCCGTGAAGCTTTCTTT.

J is TRBJ1-5 and V is TRBV27; D might be TRBD1 (6 bases). Trimming took 0 bases from V and 2 from J, leaving 11 bases between them. This CDR3 region has 16 residues. Germline-derived CDR1 and CDR2 are MNHEY and SMNVEV (reference sequence). The CDR3 DNA follows: TGTGCCAGCAGTTTATCTTCCAGGGGCCGCAATCAGCCCCAGCATTTT. It encodes CASSLSSRGRNQPQHF.

This clonotype came up many times. V and J are TRBV7-2 and TRBJ2-1; 8 nucleotides line up with TRBD2. The CDR3 extends over 17 amino acids. The junction had 7 bases not matched to a gene; V was cut back by 0 bases and J by 3 bases. Germline V lookup: CDR1 SGHTA, CDR2 FQGNSA. This CDR3 is CASSLAQRENGYNEQFF. The DNA of the CDR3 is TGTGCCAGCAGCTTAGCGCAGCGGGAGAATGGCTACAATGAGCAGTTCTTC. Drawing the rest from reference TRBV7-2 and TRBJ2-1, the complete variable domain is GAGVSQSPSNKVTEKGKDVELRCDPISGHTALYWYRQSLGQGLEFLIYFQGNSAPDKSGLPSDRFSAERTGGSVSTLTIQRTQQEDSAVYLCASSLAQRENGYNEQFFGPGTRLTVL.

The genes are TRBV28 and TRBJ2-7; possible D gene TRBD1, 5 bases. Germline V lookup: CDR1 MDHEN, CDR2 SYDVKM. The CDR3 is made up of 14 amino acids. V was clipped by 4 bases and J by 2 bases, with 12 bases between them. CDR3 DNA sequence: TGTGCCAGCAGTTGGGGCAGCCCCCCCTACGAGCAGTACTTC. It encodes CASSWGSPPYEQYF.

This clonotype was observed at least ten times. The rearrangement uses TRBV6-6 and TRBJ2-3, with D unclear. Trimming took off 2 bases at V and 6 bases at J, with 3 bases between the two ends. This CDR3 spans 11 amino acids. Germline CDR1 reads MNHNY; CDR2 reads SVGAGI (reference sequence). The CDR3 DNA reads TGTGCCAGCAGTTACAGGGATACGCAGTATTTT. It yields the protein CASSYRDTQYF.

This clonotype came up a few times. The chain combines TRBV14 with TRBJ2-7; 8 nucleotides match TRBD1. This CDR3 spans 14 amino acids. Looked up from germline, CDR1 is SGHDN and CDR2 is FVKESK. V lost 2 bases and J lost 2; bases outside the gene matches: 2. CDR3 nucleotide sequence: TGTGCCAGCAGCCAACACAGGGGGGCCTACGAGCAGTACTTC. Amino acids: CASSQHRGAYEQYF.

The chain has TRBV5-1 and TRBJ2-3, with D tentatively TRBD1 (6 bases). V gave up 4 bases and J gave up 3 bases, with 15 bases separating them. Germline V gene data show CDR1 as SGHRS and CDR2 as YFSETQ. The CDR3 runs to 15 residues. The CDR3 DNA sequence: TGCGCCAGCAGCCTCCACAGGGTGAGGACAGATACGCAGTATTTT. Translating gives CASSLHRVRTDTQYF.

The chain carries TRBV10-3 and TRBJ2-7; D not certain. The J call may be incorrect, as the DNA end agrees better with TRBJ2-5. CDR1 and CDR2 from the germline V gene are ENHRY and SYGVKD. CDR3 length equals 13 residues. CDR3 amino acids: CATSPGGLETQYF. CDR3 coding DNA: TGTGCCACCAGCCCGGGCGGTCTTGAGACCCAGTACTTC.

This clonotype came up a few times. This chain uses TRBV25-1 with TRBJ1-6; the match to TRBD1 covers 8 bases. Germline CDR1 is MGHDK and CDR2 is SYGVNS. V shed 6 bases, J shed 2 bases, and the junction held 6 bases outside the gene matches. The CDR3 has 16 amino acids. In DNA, the CDR3 is TGTGCCAGCAGACGGACAGGGAGGACCTATAATTCACCCCTCCACTTT. Translating gives CASRRTGRTYNSPLHF.

The genes are TRBV10-3 and TRBJ2-2; the match to TRBD1 covers 7 bases. The CDR3 runs 15 residues. Germline CDR1 and CDR2: ENHRY and SYGVKD. J lost 1 base, V lost 4 bases, and 3 bases had no gene match. The CDR3 DNA sequence: TGTGCCATCAGTGTCGGACAGGTGAACACCGGGGAGCTGTTTTTT. Translating it yields CAISVGQVNTGELFF.

This clonotype was found a few times. This chain connects TRBV3-1 to TRBJ2-5; TRBD2 matches at 9 bases. The V segment lost 2 bases and the J segment 4 bases; nucleotides outside the gene matches: 5. The CDR3 length is 15 residues. The germline gives CDR1 LGHDT, CDR2 YNNKEL (reference sequence). This chain's CDR3 is CASSQLAGEGETQYF. The CDR3 nucleotides read TGTGCCAGCAGCCAATTAGCGGGAGAAGGAGAGACCCAGTACTTC.

The V gene is TRBV28, the J gene TRBJ2-1, with D possibly TRBD1 on 6 matching bases. This CDR3 has 13 residues. Germline CDR1 reads MDHEN; CDR2 reads SYDVKM. Trimming took 4 bases from V and 10 from J, leaving 14 bases between them. This CDR3 reads CASSSLRGREQFF. The CDR3 DNA follows: TGTGCCAGCAGTTCCCTCAGGGGAAGGGAGCAGTTCTTC.

There are a few counts of this clonotype. The genes are TRBV6-6 and TRBJ2-4, with D possibly matching TRBD2 (5 bases). Trimming removed 5 bases from V and 0 bases from J, with 14 bases in between. Germline V gives CDR1 MNHNY, CDR2 SVGAGI (reference sequence). This CDR3 spans 16 amino acids. The CDR3 protein is CASSLRETLAKNIQYF. For the CDR3, the DNA is TGTGCCAGCAGTCTCCGGGAAACCCTAGCCAAAAACATTCAGTACTTC.

This clonotype was seen more than once but under ten times. This sequence joins TRBV28 and TRBJ1-2; TRBD1 might be the D (6 bases). The length of the CDR3 is 14 residues. Germline V gene lookup returns CDR1 MDHEN and CDR2 SYDVKM. Trimming pared 6 bases from V and 6 bases from J, leaving 17 bases between. DNA for the CDR3: TGTGCCAGCAGAGGCTGGGGGCGAGAAGATGGCTACACCTTC. Residues: CASRGWGREDGYTF.

There are a few counts of this clonotype. The chain is built from TRBV27 and TRBJ1-1; D perhaps matches TRBD1 (6 bases). Germline CDR1 MNHEY, CDR2 SMNVEV (reference sequence). This CDR3 has 14 residues. Trimming removed 2 bases from V and 3 bases from J, with 10 bases in between. The DNA of the CDR3 is TGTGCCAGCAGTTTAAGGACAGTCCACACTGAAGCTTTCTTT. This gives the protein CASSLRTVHTEAFF.

The rearrangement joins TRBV10-2 to TRBJ2-1; TRBD1 agrees at 11 bases. The germline V gene has CDR1 WSHSY and CDR2 SAAADI. This CDR3 has 16 residues. Trimming at V came to 7 bases and at J to 5 bases, leaving 10 bases not matched to a gene. In DNA, the CDR3 is TGCGCCAGCATCGACCGGGACAGGGGGGCCAACAATGAGCAGTTCTTC. This gives the protein CASIDRDRGANNEQFF.

The V and J genes are TRBV24-1 and TRBJ1-2, with TRBD1 as a possible D gene (5 bases). Per germline, CDR1 KGHDR and CDR2 SFDVKD. V lost 4 bases and J 2 bases, leaving 10 bases between the germline ends. The CDR3 runs to 14 residues. CDR3 sequence: CATSDGHLNYGYTF. The CDR3 DNA is TGTGCCACCAGTGACGGACATCTAAACTATGGCTACACCTTC.

CDR3 region: CASSFPGTGGTGELFF. DNA for the CDR3: TGTGCCAGCAGTTTCCCCGGGACAGGGGGCACCGGGGAGCTGTTTTTT. The rearrangement links TRBV6-6 to TRBJ2-2; 11 bases are shared with TRBD1. From germline, CDR1 is MNHNY and CDR2 SVGAGI (reference sequence). The CDR3 contains 16 residues. The J segment lost 4 bases and the V segment lost 4 bases, leaving 5 bases of the junction unmatched.

This clonotype was detected a few times. The chain couples TRBV7-8 to TRBJ2-3, with D maybe TRBD1 (6 bases). Trimming left V 2 bases short and J 2 bases short, with 8 bases between. Germline V gives CDR1 SGHVS, CDR2 FQNEAQ. The CDR3 covers 14 residues. In DNA, the CDR3 is TGTGCCAGCAGCTTAAGGGGGAACACAGATACGCAGTATTTT. Protein sequence: CASSLRGNTDTQYF.

This rearrangement joins TRBV29-1 to TRBJ2-1; D is unclear. Trimming removed 4 bases at V and 8 bases at J, with 15 bases between. The CDR3 runs to 13 residues. CDR1 and CDR2 from the germline V gene are SQVTM and ANQGSEA. The chain's CDR3 is CSVVARRLDEQFF. CDR3 nucleotides: TGCAGCGTTGTAGCCCGCAGGCTGGATGAGCAGTTCTTC.

This clonotype has more than one count but fewer than ten. The chain couples TRBV20-1 to TRBJ2-7; D is uncertain. Between the trimmed V and J ends, which lost 5 bases and 2 bases, there was a span of 22 bases. The CDR3 loop spans 16 amino acids. Germline V gene lookup returns CDR1 DFQATT and CDR2 SNEGSKA (reference sequence). The CDR3, as DNA: TGCAGTGCTTCTCCGGGCTCCACGATCGCTGCCTACGAGCAGTACTTC. It is translated as CSASPGSTIAAYEQYF.

This chain uses TRBV3-1 with TRBJ2-1; 7 bases are shared with TRBD2. The CDR3 spans 17 residues. Germline V lookup: CDR1 LGHDT, CDR2 YNNKEL (reference sequence). V gave up 2 bases and J gave up 4 bases; unmatched junction bases: 11. CDR3 DNA: TGTGCCAGCAGCCAAACCTTGGCGGGGGTTGGATACAATGAGCAGTTCTTC. Amino acids: CASSQTLAGVGYNEQFF.

A word on this clonotype: At one end the junction does not follow the germline gene, possibly because of a read error. V is TRBV4-2 and J is TRBJ1-1; 8 bases are a match to TRBD1. The germline V gene encodes CDR1 LGHNA and CDR2 YNFKEQ. There are 16 residues in the CDR3. The chain's CDR3 is CASSKDRGGVNTEAFF. The DNA of the CDR3 is TGTGCCAGCAGCAAAGACAGGGGCGGGGTGAACACTGAAGCTTTCTTT.

Of note for this clonotype: At one end, the junction sequence differs from germline, possibly due to a read error. V is TRBV7-9 and J is TRBJ1-4, with D possibly TRBD1 on 6 matching bases. The CDR3 length is 14 residues. Per germline, CDR1 SEHNR and CDR2 FQNEAQ (reference sequence). CDR3 protein: CAGSLTGGSEKLFF. For the CDR3, the DNA is TGTGCCGGCAGCTTGACGGGGGGCAGTGAAAAACTGTTTTTT.

J is TRBJ2-1 and V is TRBV12-3 or TRBV12-4; unclear D gene. The DNA end favors TRBJ2-7, so the J call may be wrong. The CDR3 length is 15 residues. The DNA of the CDR3 is TGTGCCAGCGTTTCAGCCCCGAGCTCCTACAATGAGCAGTACTTC. Its protein product is CASVSAPSSYNEQYF.